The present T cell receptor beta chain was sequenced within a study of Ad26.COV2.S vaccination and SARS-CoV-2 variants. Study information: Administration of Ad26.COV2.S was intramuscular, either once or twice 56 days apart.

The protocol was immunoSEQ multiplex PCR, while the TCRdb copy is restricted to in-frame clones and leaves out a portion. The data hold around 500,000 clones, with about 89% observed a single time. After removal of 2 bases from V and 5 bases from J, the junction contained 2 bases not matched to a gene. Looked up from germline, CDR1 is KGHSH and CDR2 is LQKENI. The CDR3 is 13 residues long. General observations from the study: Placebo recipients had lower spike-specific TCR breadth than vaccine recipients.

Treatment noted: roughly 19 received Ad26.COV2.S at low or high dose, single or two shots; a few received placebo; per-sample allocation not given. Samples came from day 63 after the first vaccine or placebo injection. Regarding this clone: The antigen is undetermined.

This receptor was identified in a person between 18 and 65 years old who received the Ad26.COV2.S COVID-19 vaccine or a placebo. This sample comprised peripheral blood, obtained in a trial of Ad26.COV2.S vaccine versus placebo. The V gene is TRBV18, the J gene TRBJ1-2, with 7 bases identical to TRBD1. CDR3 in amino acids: CASSPNRGYGYTF. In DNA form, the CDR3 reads TGTGCCAGCTCACCAAACAGGGGTTATGGCTACACCTTC.